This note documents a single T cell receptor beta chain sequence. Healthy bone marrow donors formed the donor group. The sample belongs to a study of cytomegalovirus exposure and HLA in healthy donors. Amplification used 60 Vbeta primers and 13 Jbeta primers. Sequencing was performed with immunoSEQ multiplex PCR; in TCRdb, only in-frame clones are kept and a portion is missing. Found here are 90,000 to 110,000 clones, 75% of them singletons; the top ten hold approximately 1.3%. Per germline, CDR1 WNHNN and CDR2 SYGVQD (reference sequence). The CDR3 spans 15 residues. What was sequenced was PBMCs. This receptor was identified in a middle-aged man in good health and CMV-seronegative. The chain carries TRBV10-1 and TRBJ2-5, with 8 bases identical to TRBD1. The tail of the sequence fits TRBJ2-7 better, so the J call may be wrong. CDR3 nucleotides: TGCGCCAGCAGTGAGGGAAGGACAGGGTCCGGCGAGCAGTACTTC. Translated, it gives CASSEGRTGSGEQYF.